This T cell receptor beta chain originates from a study of patients and donors after allogeneic stem cell transplantation. In TCRdb, the RT-PCR reads were re-called with MiXCR into one record per CDR3 protein. The data show some 200,000 distinct CDR3 sequences, 41% seen once. Trimming removed 5 bases from V and 6 bases from J, with 13 bases in between. The CDR3 is 13 amino acids. Germline lookup yields CDR1 SEHNR and CDR2 FQNEAQ (reference sequence). The chain couples TRBV7-9 to TRBJ1-2, with D possibly TRBD1 on 5 matching bases. The sequence was obtained from a human donor who was either an allogeneic HSCT recipient or a stem cell or donor lymphocyte infusion donor (not recorded which). It is not recorded whose cells these are; they may come from a transplant donor. The source material was blood, either unsorted or a sorted T cell fraction (not recorded which). CDR3 coding DNA: TGTGCCAGCAGCAACCGGGTGACAGATGGCTACACCTTC. This codes for CASSNRVTDGYTF.